Included here is one TCR beta chain sequence, with context. Its specificity is not known. Other DNA sequences in the same sample also yield this CDR3. These data are taken from a study of a mutant IDH1 vaccine in newly diagnosed glioma. Study as a whole: Once 4-6 weeks had passed after radiotherapy alone, vaccination started, or it started with temozolomide cycles. At week 47 came visit V13, while visit V12 had come at week 35. The earlier regimen, radiotherapy, temozolomide, or both, was most often both.

Here immunoSEQ multiplex PCR was the method, and the copy in TCRdb shows in-frame clones only, minus some. The repertoire holds about 54,000 clones, with roughly 80% as singletons. Stated time point: week 35, safety follow-up. Vaccinated patients received 300 ug of mutant IDH1 20-mer peptide per dose, with topical imiquimod. The ends were cut back, 2 bases at V and 0 bases at J, with 6 bases in the middle. The CDR3 totals 14 residues. CDR1 and CDR2 from the germline V gene are SGDLS and YYNGEE. This chain links TRBV9 with TRBJ1-3, with D hard to call. The TCR comes from a woman between 18 and 29 years old with glioma. Specimen: PBMCs, collected from a glioma patient whose treatment included an IDH1 peptide vaccine. In nucleotides, the CDR3 is TGTGCCAGCAGCGTTACAGACTCTGGAAACACCATATATTTT. It codes for CASSVTDSGNTIYF.